The entry that follows covers one T cell receptor (beta chain) sequence. The data derive from a study of blood T cell repertoires in COVID-19. In the study overall: COVID-19 samples collected from the United States, Italy and Spain covered acute and convalescent phases. PBMCs, B-cell-depleted T cells, or T cells were the source of the cDNA or gDNA that made up the material.

Under the authors' procedure: Cell counts per sample came from amplifying reference gene primers. The data were produced by immunoSEQ multiplex PCR, yet TCRdb's version contains in-frame clones alone and is incomplete. V and J calls and clone size are given by that table; D and trimming were obtained from the DNA. This sample has around 150,000 clones, with 84% found just once. The CDR3 has 16 amino acids. V lost 0 bases to trimming and J lost 2 bases; unmatched junction nucleotides: 5. The germline CDR1 and CDR2 sequences are SGHRS and YFSETQ. The TCR sequence derives from a human donor in a cohort sampled during active COVID-19. The V gene is TRBV5-1, the J gene TRBJ2-3, with 8 bases identical to TRBD2. The sequencing input was peripheral blood. DNA of the CDR3: TGCGCCAGCAGCTTGGTACCGGGGGGGACCACAGATACGCAGTATTTT. Translating it yields CASSLVPGGTTDTQYF.